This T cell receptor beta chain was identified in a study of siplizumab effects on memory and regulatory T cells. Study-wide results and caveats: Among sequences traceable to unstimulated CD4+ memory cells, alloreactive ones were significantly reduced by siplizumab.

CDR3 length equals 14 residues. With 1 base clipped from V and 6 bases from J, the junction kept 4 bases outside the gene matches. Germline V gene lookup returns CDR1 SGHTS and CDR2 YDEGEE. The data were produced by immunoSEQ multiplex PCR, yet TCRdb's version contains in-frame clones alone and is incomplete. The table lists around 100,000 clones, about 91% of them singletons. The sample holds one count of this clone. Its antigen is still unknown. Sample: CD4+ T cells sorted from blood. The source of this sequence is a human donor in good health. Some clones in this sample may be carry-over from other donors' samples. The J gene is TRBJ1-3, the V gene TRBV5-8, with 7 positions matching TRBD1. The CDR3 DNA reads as TGTGCCAGCAGCTTGACCGGGACAGCAAACACCATATATTTT. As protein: CASSLTGTANTIYF.